The clone carrying this TCR beta chain is identified as medium-sized from frequency. The data are from a study of CXCR3-negative and CXCR3-positive naive CD8 T cells. The method, 5' RACE with UMI labels, was used to prepare the TRB cDNA libraries. Each CDR3 protein gets one entry in TCRdb, which reprocessed the 5' RACE reads and gives no DNA. The specimen's table records around 8,000 distinct CDR3 sequences. CDR1 is SEHNR and CDR2 is FQNEAQ in the germline V gene (reference sequence). The CDR3 consists of 14 residues. The receptor's source is a human donor in good health. Some clones in this sample may be carry-over from other donors' samples. The chain recombines TRBV7-9 with TRBJ1-2; TCRdb names TRBD1, which stays unverified in the absence of DNA. The specimen sequenced was naive CXCR3- CD8+ T cells from blood. As to subset: CD45RO-CCR7+CD27+CD95- naive CD8+ T cells lacking CXCR3 (TNR3-). The CDR3 sequence is CASSLAGTANGYTF.